The T cell receptor beta chain under discussion was sequenced for a study of Graves' ophthalmopathy and Graves' hyperthyroidism. The TCR beta CDR3 regions underwent amplification from RNA transcripts. Amplification began with first-round RT-PCR using HTBI primers, then second-round multiplex PCR was performed. TCRdb ran MiXCR on the multiplex PCR reads and lists one entry per CDR3 protein. The top ten clones hold approximately 9.6% of a sample with about 200,000 distinct CDR3 sequences, about 32% of them seen once. Germline CDR1 is MNHNS and CDR2 is SASEGT. The CDR3 has 13 residues. V lost 6 bases to trimming and J lost 3 bases; unmatched junction nucleotides: 4. This clonotype has a count of ten or more.

The rearrangement links TRBV6-1 to TRBJ2-7; 8 bases agree with TRBD2. Sequencing was performed on peripheral blood. The TCR was taken from a man aged 45-65 years with Graves' ophthalmopathy. The CDR3 nucleotides are TGTGCCAGCAGGGGACTAGGGGACTACGAGCAGTACTTC. Translating it yields CASRGLGDYEQYF.